This T cell receptor (beta chain) was recovered during a study of blood T cell repertoires in COVID-19. On the study more broadly: The United States, Italy and Spain supplied acute and convalescent COVID-19 samples. Nucleic acid was either cDNA or gDNA, and it came from T cells, B-cell-depleted T cells, or PBMCs.

A Seattle source enrolled patients during active infection and followed them longitudinally. Methods used by the authors: Amplification of reference gene primers was used by the study to estimate nucleated cell counts. Sequencing used immunoSEQ multiplex PCR; TCRdb keeps in-frame clones, though not all of them. V and J calls and clone size come straight from that table; D and trimming were deduced from the DNA. The sample contains approximately 40,000 clones, 70% to 90% of which appear only once. The receptor was isolated from a man aged 60 to 69 with COVID-19, enrolled during active disease. The sample was peripheral blood.

The CDR3 bases are TGTGCCAGCAGCTTAGCCCCCTCGCGGGAGACCCAGTACTTC. Its protein product is CASSLAPSRETQYF. The rearrangement uses TRBV11-3 and TRBJ2-5; D unresolved. CDR1 and CDR2 from the germline V gene are SGHNT and YENEEA. This CDR3 spans 14 amino acids. The V and J ends lost 1 base and 5 bases respectively, with 11 bases between them.